Shown below are 18 T cell receptor beta chains from a single sample sequenced in a study of T cell repertoires in cytomegalovirus infection. TCRdb re-called the reads through MiXCR, storing one row per CDR3 protein. The repertoire holds about 68,000 distinct CDR3 sequences, 20% to 25% seen once, with under 85% in the top ten. What these receptors recognize is not known. Sequencing was carried out using PBMCs, sequenced either directly or after in vitro stimulation (not recorded which). Source of these receptors: a human donor in good health (CMV status not recorded). Some clones in this sample may be carry-over from other donors' samples.

J is TRBJ1-1 and V is TRBV7-9; possibly TRBD1 for D (5 bases). Trimming took 4 bases from V and 6 from J, leaving 15 bases between them. The germline V gene encodes CDR1 SEHNR and CDR2 FQNEAQ (reference sequence). The CDR3 has 14 amino acids. CDR3 sequence: CASSSQNGDSEAFF. The CDR3 region has the DNA TGTGCCAGCAGCTCCCAGAACGGGGACTCTGAAGCTTTCTTT. Using reference TRBV7-9 and TRBJ1-1 for the parts outside the CDR3, the full variable domain is DTGVSQNPRHKITKRGQNVTFRCDPISEHNRLYWYRQTLGQGPEFLTYFQNEAQLEKSRLLSDRFSAERPKGSFSTLEIQRTEQGDSAMYLCASSSQNGDSEAFFGQGTRLTVV.

The chain has TRBV7-2 and TRBJ2-2, with D possibly matching TRBD2 (5 bases). Germline assignment: CDR1 SGHTA and CDR2 FQGNSA. The germline V and J ends were trimmed by 1 base and 7 bases, with 13 bases remaining between them. CDR3 length equals 15 residues. Here the CDR3 reads CASSLGIANNGELFF. In DNA, the CDR3 is TGTGCCAGCAGCTTAGGGATAGCGAATAACGGGGAGCTGTTTTTT.

This clonotype was counted only a few times. The chain links TRBV14 to TRBJ2-3; TRBD2 agrees at 11 bases. The CDR3 is 16 residues long. Unmatched junction bases numbered 6, after V lost 4 bases and J lost 3 bases. Germline assignment: CDR1 SGHDN and CDR2 FVKESK. The CDR3 protein is CASSPLAGVGTDTQYF. The DNA for the CDR3 is TGTGCCAGCAGCCCACTAGCGGGAGTCGGGACAGATACGCAGTATTTT.

This clonotype was picked up many times. The chain joins TRBV14 to TRBJ2-1; 7 bases match TRBD1. Germline V gene lookup returns CDR1 SGHDN and CDR2 FVKESK. CDR3 length equals 15 residues. V was clipped by 3 bases and J by 7 bases; unmatched bases: 9. This chain's CDR3 is CASSHATQGWNEQFF. The CDR3 coding sequence is TGTGCCAGCAGCCACGCAACACAGGGGTGGAATGAGCAGTTCTTC.

In DNA form, the CDR3 reads TGTGCCAGTACCCCATCGGGTAACGTTTCACCCCTCCACTTT. Protein sequence: CASTPSGNVSPLHF. The chain employs TRBV19 and TRBJ1-6; D is undetermined. CDR3 length equals 14 residues. Trimming left V 7 bases short and J 9 bases short, with 16 bases between. Germline assignment: CDR1 LNHDA and CDR2 SQIVND (reference sequence).

The sample holds a few counts of this clonotype. The rearrangement uses TRBV7-2 and TRBJ1-5; D unclear. Trimming pared 5 bases from V and 7 bases from J, leaving 12 bases between. The CDR3 is 13 amino acids. Germline V gene sequence: CDR1 SGHTA, CDR2 FQGNSA. DNA of the CDR3: TGTGCCAGCAGCCCGGGAAGGGAACAGCCCCAGCATTTT. Translating it yields CASSPGREQPQHF.

There are many counts of this clonotype. The gene calls are TRBV28 and TRBJ1-1; TRBD1 is a possible D gene (5 bases). The ends were cut back, 2 bases at V and 5 bases at J, with 24 bases in the middle. Germline values: CDR1 MDHEN, CDR2 SYDVKM. This CDR3 has 18 residues. The CDR3 DNA reads TGTGCCAGCAGTTTAGTCCCGTTTCGGGGGGGTGGGAGAACTGAAGCTTTCTTT. Protein sequence: CASSLVPFRGGGRTEAFF. The full variable domain, in which reference TRBV28 and TRBJ1-1 provide the parts outside the CDR3, is DVKVTQSSRYLVKRTGEKVFLECVQDMDHENMFWYRQDPGLGLRLIYFSYDVKMKEKGDIPEGYSVSREKKERFSLILESASTNQTSMYLCASSLVPFRGGGRTEAFFGQGTRLTVV.

The table lists this clonotype with many counts. In nucleotides, the CDR3 is TGTGCCAGCCGGGACCTCCTAGGCCCAAGCTGGAATGAGCAGTTCTTC. Residues: CASRDLLGPSWNEQFF. This chain joins TRBV7-2 and TRBJ2-1; D possibly uses TRBD1 or TRBD2 (5 bases each). The germline V and J ends were trimmed by 8 bases and 7 bases, with 24 bases remaining between them. Looked up from germline, CDR1 is SGHTA and CDR2 is FQGNSA. The CDR3 is made up of 16 amino acids.

CDR3 protein: CASSLRFSTDTQYF. DNA of the CDR3: TGTGCCAGCAGCTTACGTTTTAGCACAGATACGCAGTATTTT. The rearrangement uses TRBV6-2 or TRBV6-3 and TRBJ2-3; D unresolved. The CDR3 is made up of 14 amino acids. V lost 6 bases, J lost 0 bases, and 10 bases lay in between. CDR1 and CDR2 from the germline V gene are MNHEY and SVGEGT.

The chain has TRBV7-9 and TRBJ1-1, with 9 nucleotides matching TRBD1. CDR1 and CDR2 from the germline V gene are SEHNR and FQNEAQ (reference sequence). V was clipped by 5 bases and J by 2 bases; unmatched bases: 6. This CDR3 region has 15 residues. CDR3 protein: CASSPRDRVNTEAFF. The CDR3 DNA sequence: TGTGCCAGCAGCCCCCGGGACAGGGTCAACACTGAAGCTTTCTTT.

This clonotype was counted ten times or more. The chain combines TRBV28 with TRBJ1-5; 8 nucleotides align to TRBD1. The CDR3 contains 15 residues. The V gene end was trimmed by 6 bases and the J gene end by 6 bases; junction bases not matched to a gene: 10. The germline CDR1 and CDR2 sequences are MDHEN and SYDVKM. DNA for the CDR3: TGTGCCAGCAGACTTGACAGGGGAGATTTTCAGCCCCAGCATTTT. Its protein is CASRLDRGDFQPQHF.

This clonotype was picked up a small number of times. The J gene is TRBJ2-1, the V gene TRBV7-6; D gene uncertain. Germline V gene lookup returns CDR1 SGHVS and CDR2 FNYEAQ. This CDR3 has 12 residues. V was pared by 5 bases and J by 5 bases, with 7 bases between. CDR3 sequence (DNA): TGTGCCAGCAGCCCGAATAACAATGAGCAGTTCTTC. Protein product: CASSPNNNEQFF.

This clonotype has just a few counts. The rearrangement joins TRBV10-2 to TRBJ2-7; 8 bases map to TRBD2. The CDR3 runs 15 residues. Germline V gene data show CDR1 as WSHSY and CDR2 as SAAADI. V trimming: 5 bases; J trimming: 1 base; junction bases outside the gene matches: 7. The CDR3 sequence: CASSSSGLGSYEQYV. The CDR3 DNA follows: TGCGCCAGCAGTTCTAGCGGGTTGGGGTCCTACGAGCAGTACGTC.

The gene calls are TRBV6-2 or TRBV6-3 and TRBJ1-5; tentatively, D is TRBD1 (5 bases). CDR1 is MNHEY and CDR2 is SVGEGT in the germline V gene. V lost 0 bases and J 0 bases, leaving 12 bases between the germline ends. The CDR3 is 17 amino acids. The CDR3 loop is CASSYSGAAFSNQPQHF. The CDR3 DNA reads as TGTGCCAGCAGTTACTCCGGGGCAGCTTTTAGCAATCAGCCCCAGCATTTT.

CDR3 region: CSAPLGGKPIGNEQYF. The CDR3 DNA reads as TGCAGTGCCCCGTTGGGCGGGAAACCCATCGGAAACGAGCAGTACTTC. The rearrangement links TRBV20-1 to TRBJ2-7, with D possibly TRBD2 on 6 matching bases. Germline loops: CDR1 DFQATT, CDR2 SNEGSKA (reference sequence). The CDR3 sequence is 16 residues long. V was clipped by 6 bases and J by 5 bases, with 26 bases between them.

The rearrangement uses TRBV7-9 and TRBJ1-1; D unclear. The CDR3 totals 15 residues. Germline CDR1 SEHNR, CDR2 FQNEAQ (reference sequence). V gave up 4 bases and J gave up 0 bases, with 12 bases separating them. Written as DNA, the CDR3 is TGTGCCAGCAGCTCTCTCGGGGATATGAACACTGAAGCTTTCTTT. Protein: CASSSLGDMNTEAFF.

This clonotype was seen a few times. This chain connects TRBV5-1 to TRBJ1-1, with D unresolved. Trimming removed 4 bases at V and 0 bases at J, with 10 bases between. This CDR3 region has 14 residues. CDR1 and CDR2 from the germline V gene are SGHRS and YFSETQ. In DNA, the CDR3 is TGCGCCAGCAGCCCCGACGGATTGAACACTGAAGCTTTCTTT. Protein product: CASSPDGLNTEAFF.

This clonotype was recorded many times. This rearrangement joins TRBV12-3 or TRBV12-4 to TRBJ1-5; TRBD1 aligns across 9 bases. Trimming removed 6 bases from V and 5 bases from J; junction bases left unmatched: 5. The CDR3 contains 14 residues. The CDR3 sequence: CASRSGQGYQPQHF. The DNA for the CDR3 is TGTGCCAGCAGGTCGGGACAGGGATATCAGCCCCAGCATTTT.